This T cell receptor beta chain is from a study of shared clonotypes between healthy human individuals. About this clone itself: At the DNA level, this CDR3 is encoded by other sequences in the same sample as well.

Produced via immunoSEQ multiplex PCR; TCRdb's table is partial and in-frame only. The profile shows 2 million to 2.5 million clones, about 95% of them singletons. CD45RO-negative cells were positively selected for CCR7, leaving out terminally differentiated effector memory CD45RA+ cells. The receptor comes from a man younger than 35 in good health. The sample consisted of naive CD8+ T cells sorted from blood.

CDR3 nucleotide sequence: TGTGCCAGCAGTGCCTTAGAGACCCAGTACTTC. This gives the protein CASSALETQYF. The J gene is TRBJ2-5, the V gene TRBV25-1; D remains ambiguous. Trimming pared 4 bases from V and 4 bases from J, leaving 4 bases between. The CDR3 runs 11 residues. Germline CDR1 MGHDK, CDR2 SYGVNS. Full variable domain (remainder filled in from reference TRBV25-1 and TRBJ2-5): EADIYQTPRYLVIGTGKKITLECSQTMGHDKMYWYQQDPGMELHLIHYSYGVNSTEKGDLSSESTVSRIRTEHFPLTLESARPSHTSQYLCASSALETQYFGPGTRLLVL.